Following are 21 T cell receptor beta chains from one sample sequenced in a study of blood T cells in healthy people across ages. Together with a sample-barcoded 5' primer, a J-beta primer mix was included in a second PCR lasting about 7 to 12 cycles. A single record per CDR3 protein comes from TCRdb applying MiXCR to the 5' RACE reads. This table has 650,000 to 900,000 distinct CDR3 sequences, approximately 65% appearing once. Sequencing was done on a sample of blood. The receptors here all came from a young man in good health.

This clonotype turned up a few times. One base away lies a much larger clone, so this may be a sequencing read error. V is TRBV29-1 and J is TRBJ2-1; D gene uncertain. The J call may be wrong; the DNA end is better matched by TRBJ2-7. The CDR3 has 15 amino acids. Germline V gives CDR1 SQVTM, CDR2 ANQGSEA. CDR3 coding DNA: TGCAGCGTTGAAATTTGGGATAGCTCCTACAATGAGCAGTACTTC. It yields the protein CSVEIWDSSYNEQYF.

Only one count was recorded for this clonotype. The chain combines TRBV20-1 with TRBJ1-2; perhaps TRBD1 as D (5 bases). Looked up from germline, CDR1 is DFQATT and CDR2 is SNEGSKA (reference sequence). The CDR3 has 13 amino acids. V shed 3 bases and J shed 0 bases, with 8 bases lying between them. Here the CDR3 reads CSASGGANYGYTF. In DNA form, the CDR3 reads TGCAGTGCTAGCGGGGGAGCTAACTATGGCTACACCTTC.

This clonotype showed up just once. The chain's CDR3 is CATSPGTDLGYGYTF. The CDR3 DNA is TGTGCCACCAGCCCCGGGACAGACCTCGGCTATGGCTACACCTTC. The J gene is TRBJ1-2, the V gene TRBV15, with 7 bases lining up with TRBD1. J gave up 4 bases and V 5 bases, and 10 bases lay outside the gene matches. The germline gives CDR1 LNHNV, CDR2 YYDKDF (reference sequence). The CDR3 runs 15 residues.

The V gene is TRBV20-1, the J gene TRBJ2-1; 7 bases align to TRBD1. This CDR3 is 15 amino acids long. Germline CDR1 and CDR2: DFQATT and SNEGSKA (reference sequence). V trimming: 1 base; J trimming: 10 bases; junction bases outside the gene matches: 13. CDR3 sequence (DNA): TGCAGTGCTAGAGCCCCCGGACAGGCCATCACCGAGCAGTTCTTC. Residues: CSARAPGQAITEQFF.

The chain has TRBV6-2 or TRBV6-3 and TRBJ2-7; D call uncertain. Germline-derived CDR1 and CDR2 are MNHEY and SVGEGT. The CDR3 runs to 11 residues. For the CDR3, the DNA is TGTGCAACCACACGGACCTACGAGCAGTACTTC. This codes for CATTRTYEQYF.

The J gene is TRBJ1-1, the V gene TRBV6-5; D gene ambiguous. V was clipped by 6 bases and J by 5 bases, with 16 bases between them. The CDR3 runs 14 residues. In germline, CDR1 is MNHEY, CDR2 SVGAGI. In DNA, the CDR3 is TGTGCCAGCAGGACTGTGCGACGGGAGACTGAAGCTTTCTTT. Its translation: CASRTVRRETEAFF.

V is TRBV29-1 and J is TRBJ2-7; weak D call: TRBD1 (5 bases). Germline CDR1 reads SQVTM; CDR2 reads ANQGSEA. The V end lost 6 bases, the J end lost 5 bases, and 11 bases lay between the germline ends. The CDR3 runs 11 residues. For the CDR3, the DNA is TGCAGCGTGACACAGGTAGACGAGCAGTACTTC. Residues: CSVTQVDEQYF.

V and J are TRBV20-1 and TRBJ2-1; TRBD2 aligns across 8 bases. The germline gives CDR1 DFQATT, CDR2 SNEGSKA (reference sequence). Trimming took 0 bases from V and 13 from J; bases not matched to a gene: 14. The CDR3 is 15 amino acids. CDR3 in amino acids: CSAREAASGQETQFF. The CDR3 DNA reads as TGCAGTGCTAGAGAAGCGGCTAGCGGGCAAGAGACCCAGTTCTTC.

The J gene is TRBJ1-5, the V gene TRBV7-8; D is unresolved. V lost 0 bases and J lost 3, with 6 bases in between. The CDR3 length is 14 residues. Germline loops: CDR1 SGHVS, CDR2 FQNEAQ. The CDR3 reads CASSLAALNQPQHF. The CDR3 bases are TGTGCCAGCAGCTTAGCAGCACTCAATCAGCCCCAGCATTTT.

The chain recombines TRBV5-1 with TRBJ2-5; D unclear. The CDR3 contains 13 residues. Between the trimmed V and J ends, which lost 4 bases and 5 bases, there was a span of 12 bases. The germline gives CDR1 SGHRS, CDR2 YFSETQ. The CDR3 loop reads CASSPRPSETQYF. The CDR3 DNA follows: TGCGCCAGCAGCCCGAGACCCAGCGAGACCCAGTACTTC.

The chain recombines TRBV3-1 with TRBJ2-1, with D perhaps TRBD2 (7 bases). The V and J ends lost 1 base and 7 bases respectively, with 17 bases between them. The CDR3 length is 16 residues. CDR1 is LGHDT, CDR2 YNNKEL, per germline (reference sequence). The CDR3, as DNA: TGTGCCAGCAGCCAAGTGCGAGGGGGGGCGGAAAATGAGCAGTTCTTC. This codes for CASSQVRGGAENEQFF.

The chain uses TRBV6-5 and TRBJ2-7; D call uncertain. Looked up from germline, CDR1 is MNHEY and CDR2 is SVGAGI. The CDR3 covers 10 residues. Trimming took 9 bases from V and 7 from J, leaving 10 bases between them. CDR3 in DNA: TGTGCCAGGCCTTTCGGGGAGCAGTACTTC. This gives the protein CARPFGEQYF.

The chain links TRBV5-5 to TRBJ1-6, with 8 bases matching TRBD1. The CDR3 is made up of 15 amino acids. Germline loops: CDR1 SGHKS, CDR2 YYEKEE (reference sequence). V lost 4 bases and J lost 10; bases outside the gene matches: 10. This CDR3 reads CASSLGQGNQSPLHF. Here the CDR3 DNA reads TGTGCCAGCAGCCTCGGACAGGGTAATCAGTCACCCCTCCACTTT. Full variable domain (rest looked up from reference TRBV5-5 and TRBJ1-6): DAGVTQSPTHLIKTRGQQVTLRCSPISGHKSVSWYQQVLGQGPQFIFQYYEKEERGRGNFPDRFSARQFPNYSSELNVNALLLGDSALYLCASSLGQGNQSPLHFGNGTRLTVT.

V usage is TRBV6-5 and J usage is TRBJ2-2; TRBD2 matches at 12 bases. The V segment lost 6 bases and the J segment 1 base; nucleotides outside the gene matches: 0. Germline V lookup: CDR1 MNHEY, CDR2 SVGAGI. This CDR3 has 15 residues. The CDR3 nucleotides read TGTGCCAGCAGACTAGCGGGGGGGAACACCGGGGAGCTGTTTTTT. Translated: CASRLAGGNTGELFF.

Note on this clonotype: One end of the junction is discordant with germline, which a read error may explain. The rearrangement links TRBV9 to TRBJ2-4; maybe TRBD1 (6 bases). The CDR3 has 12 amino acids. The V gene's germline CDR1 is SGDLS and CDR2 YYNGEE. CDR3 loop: CAGSSGGGVQYF. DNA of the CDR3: TGTGCCGGCAGCTCCGGTGGGGGCGTGCAGTACTTC.

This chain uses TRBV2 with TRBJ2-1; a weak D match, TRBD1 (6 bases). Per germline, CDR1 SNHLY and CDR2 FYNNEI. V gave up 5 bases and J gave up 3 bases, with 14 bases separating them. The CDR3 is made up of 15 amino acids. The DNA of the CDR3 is TGTGCCAGCAGTCCGCTAAGGACAGTCTACAATGAGCAGTTCTTC. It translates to CASSPLRTVYNEQFF.

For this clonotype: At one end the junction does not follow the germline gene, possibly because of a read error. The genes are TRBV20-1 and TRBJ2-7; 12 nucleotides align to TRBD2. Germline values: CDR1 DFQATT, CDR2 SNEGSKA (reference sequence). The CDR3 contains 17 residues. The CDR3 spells CSASPGASGGASYGQYF. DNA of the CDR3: TGCAGTGCTAGTCCAGGAGCTAGCGGGGGGGCCTCCTACGGGCAGTACTTC.

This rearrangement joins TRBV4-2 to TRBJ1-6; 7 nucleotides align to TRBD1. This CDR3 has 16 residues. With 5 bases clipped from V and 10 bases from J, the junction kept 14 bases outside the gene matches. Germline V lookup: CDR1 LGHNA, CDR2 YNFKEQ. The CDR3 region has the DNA TGTGCCAGCAGCGCGATCGAAGGGGGCAGAGGGTCACCCCTCCACTTT. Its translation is CASSAIEGGRGSPLHF.

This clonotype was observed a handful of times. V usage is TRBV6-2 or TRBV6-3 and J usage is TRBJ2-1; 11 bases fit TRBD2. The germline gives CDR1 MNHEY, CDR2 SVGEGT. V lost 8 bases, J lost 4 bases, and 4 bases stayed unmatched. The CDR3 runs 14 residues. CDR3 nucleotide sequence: TGTGCCAGCGGTAGCGGGGGGGTTTACAATGAGCAGTTCTTC. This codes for CASGSGGVYNEQFF.

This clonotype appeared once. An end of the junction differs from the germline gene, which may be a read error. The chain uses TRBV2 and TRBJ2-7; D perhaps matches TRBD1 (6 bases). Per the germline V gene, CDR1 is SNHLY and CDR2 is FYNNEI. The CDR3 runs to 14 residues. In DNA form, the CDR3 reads TGTGCCAGCAATAGACAGGCAAGCTCCGACGAGCAGTACTTC. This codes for CASNRQASSDEQYF.

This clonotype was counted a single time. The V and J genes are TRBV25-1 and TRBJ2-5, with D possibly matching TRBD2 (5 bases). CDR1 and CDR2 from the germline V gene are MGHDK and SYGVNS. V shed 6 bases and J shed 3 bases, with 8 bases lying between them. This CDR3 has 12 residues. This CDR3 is CASRRDKETQYF. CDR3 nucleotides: TGTGCCAGCAGACGGGATAAAGAGACCCAGTACTTC. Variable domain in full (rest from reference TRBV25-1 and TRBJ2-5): EADIYQTPRYLVIGTGKKITLECSQTMGHDKMYWYQQDPGMELHLIHYSYGVNSTEKGDLSSESTVSRIRTEHFPLTLESARPSHTSQYLCASRRDKETQYFGPGTRLLVL.